The source of this TCR beta chain is a study of shared clonotypes between healthy human individuals. Produced via immunoSEQ multiplex PCR; TCRdb's table is partial and in-frame only. The sample records about 2.3 million clones, less than 95% being singletons. Sequencing was done on a sample of naive CD4+ T cells from PBMCs. Subset denoted: CD45RA+ positively selected. The clonotype originates from a man younger than 35 in good health. Some clones in this sample may be carry-over from other donors' samples.

The DNA for the CDR3 is TGTGCCAGCAGCTTAGTCTGGCTAGCGGACTCCTACAATGAGCAGTTCTTC. It encodes CASSLVWLADSYNEQFF. This rearrangement joins TRBV11-2 to TRBJ2-1, with 7 bases lining up with TRBD2. This CDR3 is built from 17 residues. CDR1 SGHAT and CDR2 FQNNGV come from the germline V gene. V shed 1 base and J 0 bases; nucleotides not matched to a gene: 6. Full variable domain (outside the CDR3, taken from reference TRBV11-2 and TRBJ2-1): EAGVAQSPRYKIIEKRQSVAFWCNPISGHATLYWYQQILGQGPKLLIQFQNNGVVDDSQLPKDRFSAERLKGVDSTLKIQPAKLEDSAVYLCASSLVWLADSYNEQFFGPGTRLTVL.